This section outlines one T cell receptor (beta chain) sequence together with its context. The record originates from a study of Ad26.COV2.S vaccination and SARS-CoV-2 variants. Measured with immunoSEQ multiplex PCR; TCRdb has only the in-frame clones, and not every one. Counted here are some 340,000 clones, 85% to 90% occurring once; the ten biggest clones make up 1.9%. Noted treatment: roughly 20 received Ad26.COV2.S at low or high dose, single or two shots; 5 received placebo; per-sample allocation not given. The samples were gathered on day 63 after the first injection of vaccine or placebo. This material consisted of peripheral blood, taken in a trial of Ad26.COV2.S vaccine versus placebo. The TCR sequence derives from a person between 18 and 65 years old who received the Ad26.COV2.S COVID-19 vaccine or a placebo.

The CDR3 DNA reads TGTGCCACCAGCAGAAACATGGTGCCCCAGCATTTT. It encodes CATSRNMVPQHF. The chain employs TRBV15 and TRBJ1-5; D gene ambiguous. Germline V gene lookup returns CDR1 LNHNV and CDR2 YYDKDF (reference sequence). CDR3 length: 12 amino acids. The V and J ends lost 2 bases and 9 bases respectively, with 8 bases between them.